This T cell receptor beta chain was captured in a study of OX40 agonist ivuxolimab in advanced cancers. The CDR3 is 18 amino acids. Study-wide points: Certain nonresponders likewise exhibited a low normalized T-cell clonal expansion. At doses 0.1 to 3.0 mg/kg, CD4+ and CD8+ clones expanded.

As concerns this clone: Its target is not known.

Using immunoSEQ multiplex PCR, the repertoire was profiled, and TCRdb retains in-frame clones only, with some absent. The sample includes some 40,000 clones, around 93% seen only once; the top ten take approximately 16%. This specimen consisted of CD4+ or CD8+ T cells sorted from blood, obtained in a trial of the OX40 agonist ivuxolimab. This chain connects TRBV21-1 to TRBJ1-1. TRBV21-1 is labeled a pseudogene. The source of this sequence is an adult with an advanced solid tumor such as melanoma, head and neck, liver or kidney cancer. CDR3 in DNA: TGTGCCAGCAGCAAAGCAGGCCAATTTGAGGGCGTAGGAACTGAAGCTTTCTTT. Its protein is CASSKAGQFEGVGTEAFF.